This T cell receptor (beta chain) was observed in a study of cytomegalovirus exposure and HLA in healthy donors. Study-level results: According to the study, around 150 TCR beta chains were cytomegalovirus-associated.

The germline V gene encodes CDR1 SGHNT and CDR2 YYREEE (reference sequence). V shed 4 bases and J 9 bases; nucleotides not matched to a gene: 18. This CDR3 has 18 residues. With respect to this clone: Its antigen is not identified.

Researchers ran the PCR with 60 Vbeta and 13 Jbeta primers. Assay used: immunoSEQ multiplex PCR; TCRdb lists only in-frame clones, some missing. The sample carries 110,000 or so clones, about three quarters recorded once. The rearrangement joins TRBV5-4 to TRBJ2-1, with 11 positions matching TRBD2. The sequencing input was PBMCs. This clonotype was obtained from a male donor in good health and CMV-seronegative. This CDR3 reads CASSPGTSGGGLLSEQFF. DNA of the CDR3: TGTGCCAGCAGCCCCGGGACTAGCGGCGGGGGACTGTTAAGTGAGCAGTTCTTC.